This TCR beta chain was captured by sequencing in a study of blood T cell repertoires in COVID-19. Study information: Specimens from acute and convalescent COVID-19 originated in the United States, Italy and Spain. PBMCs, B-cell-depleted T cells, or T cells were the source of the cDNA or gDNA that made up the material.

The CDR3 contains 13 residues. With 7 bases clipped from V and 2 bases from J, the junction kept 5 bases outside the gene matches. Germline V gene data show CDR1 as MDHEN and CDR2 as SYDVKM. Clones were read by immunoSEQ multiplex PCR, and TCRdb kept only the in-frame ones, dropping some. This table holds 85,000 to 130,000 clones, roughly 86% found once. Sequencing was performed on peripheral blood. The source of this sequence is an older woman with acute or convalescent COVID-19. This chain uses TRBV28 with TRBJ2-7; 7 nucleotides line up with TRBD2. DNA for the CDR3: TGTGCCAGCATGGGAGGGAGAGCCTACGAGCAGTACTTC. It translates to CASMGGRAYEQYF.